This TCR beta chain was sequenced for a study of T cell responses to AZD1222 COVID-19 vaccine. Overall study context: Researchers grouped second doses given at about 4 or about 12 weeks into one pool.

General study points: Close to half of all spike-specific TCRs reportedly target regions of the variants that are unmutated.

Generated by immunoSEQ multiplex PCR, the TCRdb table keeps only in-frame clones and is missing some. The sample gives under 150,000 clones, 90% to 95% of which show up once; roughly 3% is in the top ten. The CDR3 is 14 amino acids. Trimming left V 1 base short and J 1 base short, with 7 bases between. CDR1 and CDR2 (germline): LNHDA, SQIVND (reference sequence). As regards this clone: Its antigen is as yet unknown.

The sequences come from peripheral blood, collected on day 0 of AZD1222 vaccination. V and J are TRBV19 and TRBJ1-1; D remains unclear. The source of this sequence is an adult in good health. The CDR3 DNA sequence: TGTGCCAGTAGTATAGGGTCTTGGAACACTGAAGCTTTCTTT. It specifies CASSIGSWNTEAFF.